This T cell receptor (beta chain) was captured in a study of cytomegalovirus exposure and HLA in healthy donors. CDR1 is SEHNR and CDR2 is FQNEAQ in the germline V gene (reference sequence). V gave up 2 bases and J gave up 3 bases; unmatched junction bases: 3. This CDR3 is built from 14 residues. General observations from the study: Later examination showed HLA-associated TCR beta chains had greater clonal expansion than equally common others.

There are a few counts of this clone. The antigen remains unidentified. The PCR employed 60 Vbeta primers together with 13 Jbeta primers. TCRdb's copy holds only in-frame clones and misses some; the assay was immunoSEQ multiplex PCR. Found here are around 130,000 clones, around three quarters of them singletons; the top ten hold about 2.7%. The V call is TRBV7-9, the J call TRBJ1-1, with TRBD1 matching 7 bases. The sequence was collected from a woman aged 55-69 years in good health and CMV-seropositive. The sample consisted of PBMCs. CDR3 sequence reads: CASSLTGVDTEAFF. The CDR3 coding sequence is TGTGCCAGCAGCTTAACAGGGGTCGACACTGAAGCTTTCTTT.